This paragraph covers one T cell receptor (beta chain) sequence. The germline CDR1 and CDR2 sequences are SNHLY and FYNNEI. This CDR3 contains 12 residues. Trimming pared 4 bases from V and 8 bases from J, leaving 11 bases between. The data originate from a study of blood T cell repertoires in COVID-19. Study context: The origin of the acute and convalescent COVID-19 samples was the United States, Italy and Spain. T cells, B-cell-depleted T cells, or PBMCs supplied cDNA or gDNA.

Authors' data handling: The authors estimated nucleated cell counts from reference gene primer amplification. Libraries were prepared by immunoSEQ multiplex PCR; TCRdb keeps only in-frame clonotypes and omits some of them. D and trimming were read from the DNA, whereas the V and J calls and clone size are those reported in that table. In the table there are fewer than 150,000 clones, approximately 90% of which are singletons. The clonotype originates from a woman aged 40-49 years with acute or convalescent COVID-19. The rearrangement links TRBV2 to TRBJ1-2; D may be TRBD1 (5 bases). The sample comprised peripheral blood. In DNA, the CDR3 is TGTGCCAGCAGTGGAGGGGAGGGCGGCTACACCTTC. Its protein product is CASSGGEGGYTF. Variable domain in full (rest from reference TRBV2 and TRBJ1-2): EPEVTQTPSHQVTQMGQEVILRCVPISNHLYFYWYRQILGQKVEFLVSFYNNEISEKSEIFDDQFSVERPDGSNFTLKIRSTKLEDSAMYFCASSGGEGGYTFGSGTRLTVV.